The 21 T cell receptor beta chains listed next were all sequenced from one sample in a study of blood T cell repertoires in COVID-19. Profiling relied on immunoSEQ multiplex PCR, and the TCRdb table lists in-frame clones only, not all of them. Here the sample spans hundreds of thousands of clones, about 90% being singletons. Sample: peripheral blood. The source of these receptors is a woman aged 65 to 85 with COVID-19, enrolled during active disease.

In DNA form, the CDR3 reads TGTGCCAGCTCACCAGGCGGGGGGCCAAACACTGAAGCTTTCTTT. Protein sequence: CASSPGGGPNTEAFF. The chain recombines TRBV18 with TRBJ1-1; TRBD1 might be the D (6 bases). V lost 2 bases and J lost 2, with 12 bases in between. The CDR3 spans 15 residues. Germline V gives CDR1 KGHSH, CDR2 LQKENI.

This chain uses TRBV28 with TRBJ2-7, with 8 bases matching TRBD1. The CDR3 is 16 residues long. CDR1 and CDR2 (germline): MDHEN, SYDVKM. The junction had 8 bases not matched to a gene; V was cut back by 2 bases and J by 2 bases. The CDR3 DNA reads TGTGCCAGCAGTTTAGAAGGGGGACAGGAGACCTACGAGCAGTACTTC. It is translated as CASSLEGGQETYEQYF.

V gene TRBV19 combines with J gene TRBJ1-1; no clear D. The CDR3 runs to 11 residues. Germline V gives CDR1 LNHDA, CDR2 SQIVND (reference sequence). The V end lost 5 bases, the J end lost 5 bases, and 6 bases lay between the germline ends. The chain's CDR3 is CASSERTEAFF. Written as DNA, the CDR3 is TGTGCCAGTAGTGAGAGGACTGAAGCTTTCTTT.

This clone occurred a few times. The V and J genes are TRBV18 and TRBJ1-5; tentatively, D is TRBD1 (5 bases). V dropped 8 bases and J dropped 2 bases, with 13 bases sitting between them. Germline CDR1 and CDR2: KGHSH and LQKENI. The CDR3 spans 14 residues. CDR3 protein: CASNGWGGNQPQHF. The DNA of the CDR3 is TGTGCCAGCAACGGTTGGGGGGGCAATCAGCCCCAGCATTTT.

This sequence joins TRBV11-2 and TRBJ2-1; 8 nucleotides line up with TRBD2. V shed 3 bases, J shed 0 bases, and the junction held 4 bases outside the gene matches. Germline V gene lookup returns CDR1 SGHAT and CDR2 FQNNGV. The CDR3 is 16 amino acids. The CDR3 DNA reads TGTGCCAGCAGCTTGTTCGGGGGGGGCTCCTACAATGAGCAGTTCTTC. Translated: CASSLFGGGSYNEQFF.

The gene calls are TRBV9 and TRBJ1-1, with TRBD1 matching over 9 bases. The junction had 4 bases not matched to a gene; V was cut back by 0 bases and J by 4 bases. Germline V lookup: CDR1 SGDLS, CDR2 YYNGEE. This CDR3 is built from 15 residues. The DNA of the CDR3 is TGTGCCAGCAGCGTAGATGGGACAGGGTTCACTGAAGCTTTCTTT. Its protein product is CASSVDGTGFTEAFF.

This chain links TRBV6-5 with TRBJ1-2; no firm D call. V was pared by 0 bases and J by 7 bases, with 9 bases between. Germline CDR1 is MNHEY and CDR2 is SVGAGI. The CDR3 sequence is 13 residues long. CDR3 loop: CASSYSEGTGYTF. The DNA for the CDR3 is TGTGCCAGCAGTTACTCCGAGGGTACTGGCTACACCTTC.

The rearrangement uses TRBV28 and TRBJ1-3, with D possibly TRBD1 on 5 matching bases. This CDR3 spans 16 amino acids. CDR1 is MDHEN, CDR2 SYDVKM, per germline. The V and J ends lost 0 bases and 2 bases respectively, with 11 bases between them. DNA of the CDR3: TGTGCCAGCAGTTTATGGGTCCGGGGGACTGGAAACACCATATATTTT. Translation: CASSLWVRGTGNTIYF.

This clone was found a few times. V usage is TRBV7-9 and J usage is TRBJ1-2; D unclear. This CDR3 has 10 residues. The V and J ends lost 6 bases and 6 bases respectively, with 5 bases between them. CDR1 is SEHNR, CDR2 FQNEAQ, per germline (reference sequence). This CDR3 reads CASRADGYTF. The CDR3 nucleotides read TGTGCCAGCAGGGCGGATGGCTACACCTTC. The whole variable domain, filled in from reference TRBV7-9 and TRBJ1-2, reads DTGVSQNPRHKITKRGQNVTFRCDPISEHNRLYWYRQTLGQGPEFLTYFQNEAQLEKSRLLSDRFSAERPKGSFSTLEIQRTEQGDSAMYLCASRADGYTFGSGTRLTVV.

The chain joins TRBV5-1 to TRBJ2-5; TRBD1 agrees at 9 bases. The CDR3 sequence is 15 residues long. The trim removed 4 bases at V and 5 bases at J, leaving 9 bases unmatched. Germline lookup yields CDR1 SGHRS and CDR2 YFSETQ. This CDR3 is CASSITGGGRETQYF. The CDR3 nucleotides read TGCGCCAGCAGCATTACAGGGGGCGGACGGGAGACCCAGTACTTC.

V and J are TRBV5-6 and TRBJ2-7; 9 bases map to TRBD1. Unmatched junction bases numbered 6, after V lost 2 bases and J lost 0 bases. CDR3 length: 16 residues. CDR1 SGHDT and CDR2 YYEEEE come from the germline V gene. In DNA form, the CDR3 reads TGTGCCAGCAGCTTTTGGACAGGGGAGTACTCCTACGAGCAGTACTTC. This translates into CASSFWTGEYSYEQYF.

The rearrangement uses TRBV7-9 and TRBJ2-1; TRBD2 aligns across 7 bases. With V trimmed by 5 bases and J by 8 bases, 15 bases remained unmatched. The CDR3 has 16 residues. From germline, CDR1 is SEHNR and CDR2 FQNEAQ (reference sequence). Written as DNA, the CDR3 is TGTGCCAGCAGCCCATCGTCTCGGAGAGCGGGGCATGAGCAGTTCTTC. This gives the protein CASSPSSRRAGHEQFF.

This sequence joins TRBV6-1 and TRBJ1-2; D gene ambiguous. The germline V gene encodes CDR1 MNHNS and CDR2 SASEGT. CDR3 length: 11 amino acids. Trimming shortened V by 0 bases and J by 8 bases, and 4 bases separated the two germline ends. The CDR3 sequence: CASSEAPGYTF. The CDR3, as DNA: TGTGCCAGCAGTGAAGCCCCGGGCTACACCTTC.

The chain employs TRBV5-1 and TRBJ1-1, with D tentatively TRBD1 (5 bases). This CDR3 spans 14 amino acids. Trimming removed 4 bases from V and 2 bases from J, with 12 bases in between. Germline values: CDR1 SGHRS, CDR2 YFSETQ. The CDR3 coding sequence is TGCGCCAGCAGCCTAGACAGATCCAACACTGAAGCTTTCTTT. It codes for CASSLDRSNTEAFF.

This sequence joins TRBV5-1 and TRBJ2-7, with 8 bases fitting TRBD1. CDR3 length: 14 amino acids. J was trimmed by 5 bases and V by 3 bases; bases with no gene match: 7. CDR1 and CDR2 from the germline V gene are SGHRS and YFSETQ. CDR3 sequence reads: CASSSAGQGNEQYF. The CDR3 bases are TGCGCCAGCAGCTCCGCCGGACAGGGCAACGAGCAGTACTTC.

The chain couples TRBV13 to TRBJ1-1, with D possibly matching TRBD1 (5 bases). The length of the CDR3 is 13 residues. Germline V lookup: CDR1 PRHDT, CDR2 FYEKMQ (reference sequence). Trimming took off 3 bases at V and 2 bases at J, with 7 bases between the two ends. CDR3 amino acids: CASSFQGNTEAFF. CDR3 nucleotide sequence: TGTGCCAGCAGCTTCCAGGGTAACACTGAAGCTTTCTTT.

The chain carries TRBV19 and TRBJ2-7; 11 bases align to TRBD2. Germline loops: CDR1 LNHDA, CDR2 SQIVND (reference sequence). The CDR3 spans 16 residues. V shed 5 bases and J 2 bases; nucleotides not matched to a gene: 8. The CDR3 region has the DNA TGTGCCAGTAGTTCCCTAGCGGGGGGTGGAACCTACGAGCAGTACTTC. This encodes CASSSLAGGGTYEQYF.

This clone was detected only a few times. The V call is TRBV7-9, the J call TRBJ1-5, with D unclear. CDR1 SEHNR and CDR2 FQNEAQ come from the germline V gene (reference sequence). Trimming took 5 bases from V and 7 from J, leaving 12 bases between them. The CDR3 runs 13 residues. The CDR3 nucleotides are TGTGCCAGCAGCCCCGGGTCTTCCCAGCCCCAGCATTTT. Its protein is CASSPGSSQPQHF.

The genes are TRBV4-1 and TRBJ1-2; D remains unclear. The CDR3 totals 14 residues. The germline V gene encodes CDR1 MGHRA and CDR2 YSYEKL. Trimming shortened V by 0 bases and J by 2 bases, and 7 bases separated the two germline ends. DNA for the CDR3: TGCGCCAGCAGCCAAGAGAGAGGAAACTATGGCTACACCTTC. This encodes CASSQERGNYGYTF.

The V gene is TRBV19, the J gene TRBJ2-2; 13 bases are shared with TRBD2. The ends lost 4 bases at V and 5 bases at J; junction bases unmatched: 10. There are 18 residues in the CDR3. Per the germline V gene, CDR1 is LNHDA and CDR2 is SQIVND (reference sequence). The CDR3 DNA is TGTGCCAGTAGTACCCCGCCACTAGCGGGGGGGCGGACCGGGGAGCTGTTTTTT. Translated, it gives CASSTPPLAGGRTGELFF.

This clone appeared a single time. The chain recombines TRBV12-5 with TRBJ2-2; perhaps TRBD1 as D (6 bases). The germline gives CDR1 LGHNT, CDR2 FRNRAP. The CDR3 loop spans 15 amino acids. V was trimmed by 5 bases and J by 0 bases, leaving 10 bases between them. The CDR3 reads CASGPWTANTGELFF. CDR3 nucleotides: TGTGCTAGTGGTCCCTGGACAGCGAACACCGGGGAGCTGTTTTTT.